These 18 T cell receptor beta chains were sequenced from one sample in a study of blood T cells in healthy people across ages. Through a sample-barcoded 5' primer and a J-beta primer mix, a second PCR was run for roughly 6 to 11 cycles. TCRdb re-analysed the 5' RACE reads in MiXCR, keeping a single row per CDR3 protein. Of approximately 850,000 distinct CDR3 sequences in the sample, 44% were seen once. Source material: blood. The receptors stem from a man aged 55-75 years in good health.

Comment on this clonotype: The junction departs from germline at one end; a sequencing error may be responsible. The chain links TRBV7-2 to TRBJ2-1, with D perhaps matching TRBD2 (6 bases). The CDR3 is 15 amino acids. Germline CDR1 and CDR2: SGHTA and FQGNSA. DNA of the CDR3: TGTGTCAGCATCCCCATGGCGGGGACCTACAATGAGCAGTTCTTC. Residues: CVSIPMAGTYNEQFF.

The table lists this clonotype with a few counts. This sequence joins TRBV5-1 and TRBJ2-5; 7 bases fit TRBD2. V shed 9 bases, J shed 2 bases, and the junction held 13 bases outside the gene matches. The CDR3 has 15 amino acids. CDR1 and CDR2 from the germline V gene are SGHRS and YFSETQ. CDR3 amino acids: CATRGGGTYQETQYF. The CDR3, as DNA: TGCGCCACCCGCGGGGGAGGCACATATCAAGAGACCCAGTACTTC.

The V call is TRBV5-1, the J call TRBJ1-1; D is unresolved. With 4 bases removed from V and 0 bases from J, the gap between germline ends came to 13 bases. CDR1 SGHRS and CDR2 YFSETQ come from the germline V gene. The CDR3 has 15 amino acids. CDR3 nucleotide sequence: TGCGCCAGCAGCAAAGGGCCACCAATGAACACTGAAGCTTTCTTT. It encodes CASSKGPPMNTEAFF.

This chain joins TRBV4-1 and TRBJ2-5; D unresolved. The CDR3 loop spans 16 amino acids. Trimming removed 1 base at V and 5 bases at J, with 17 bases between. Germline CDR1 is MGHRA and CDR2 is YSYEKL. CDR3 coding DNA: TGCGCCAGCAGCCAAGGAGGAATAATCGGGTCGGAGACCCAGTACTTC. Its translation: CASSQGGIIGSETQYF.

This clonotype was detected a few times. V is TRBV5-1 and J is TRBJ2-5; D gene ambiguous. CDR1 is SGHRS, CDR2 YFSETQ, per germline. CDR3 size: 15 residues. Trimming cost V 0 bases and J 2 bases, with 11 bases left between them. This CDR3 reads CASSLVSGRQETQYF. The CDR3 DNA is TGCGCCAGCAGCTTGGTGTCGGGCAGGCAAGAGACCCAGTACTTC.

The chain employs TRBV3-1 and TRBJ1-4; perhaps TRBD1 as D (6 bases). V lost 4 bases, J lost 0 bases, and 12 bases lay in between. The CDR3 length is 16 residues. Germline V lookup: CDR1 LGHDT, CDR2 YNNKEL (reference sequence). CDR3 DNA sequence: TGTGCCAGCAGCCCCGGGACACGTGCAACTAATGAAAAACTGTTTTTT. This codes for CASSPGTRATNEKLFF.

The V and J genes are TRBV25-1 and TRBJ1-1; 7 nucleotides line up with TRBD1. This CDR3 is built from 14 residues. V was pared by 6 bases and J by 10 bases, with 14 bases of the junction left unmatched. The germline CDR1 and CDR2 sequences are MGHDK and SYGVNS. CDR3 in DNA: TGTGCCAGCAGCAAAACAGGGGATTTCGGCCGAGCTTTCTTT. Translated: CASSKTGDFGRAFF.

The V gene is TRBV6-1, the J gene TRBJ2-5; D is uncertain. V shed 3 bases and J shed 7 bases, with 9 bases lying between them. The CDR3 loop spans 12 amino acids. Germline CDR1 is MNHNS and CDR2 is SASEGT. CDR3 in DNA: TGTGCCAGCAGTGAGTCCCCGGTGACCCAGTACTTC. Its translation: CASSESPVTQYF.

The chain employs TRBV2 and TRBJ2-7; tentative D call: TRBD2 (5 bases). From germline, CDR1 is SNHLY and CDR2 FYNNEI. Trimming left V 5 bases short and J 4 bases short, with 12 bases between. The CDR3 is 13 residues long. The CDR3 is CASSTGVPYEQYF. As DNA, the CDR3 is TGTGCCAGCAGTACCGGGGTGCCATACGAGCAGTACTTC.

This clonotype has just a few counts. J is TRBJ2-7 and V is TRBV20-1; TRBD2 agrees at 13 bases. Germline V gives CDR1 DFQATT, CDR2 SNEGSKA (reference sequence). The CDR3 spans 14 residues. The ends lost 4 bases at V and 5 bases at J; junction bases unmatched: 5. CDR3 loop: CSATRTSGGNEQYF. The CDR3 bases are TGCAGTGCTACAAGGACTAGCGGGGGTAACGAGCAGTACTTC.

The sample holds a few counts of this clonotype. The V call is TRBV4-3, the J call TRBJ2-1; possible D gene TRBD2, 7 bases. Germline assignment: CDR1 LGHNA and CDR2 YSLEER. With 0 bases removed from V and 7 bases from J, the gap between germline ends came to 19 bases. This CDR3 comprises 17 residues. DNA of the CDR3: TGCGCCAGCAGCCAAGATCGTGGGGGGGGCCCTCGGAATGAGCAGTTCTTC. This sequence encodes CASSQDRGGGPRNEQFF.

The chain links TRBV7-9 to TRBJ2-1; TRBD1 matches at 11 bases. This CDR3 region has 16 residues. Per the germline V gene, CDR1 is SEHNR and CDR2 is FQNEAQ (reference sequence). The trim removed 5 bases at V and 4 bases at J, leaving 7 bases unmatched. The DNA of the CDR3 is TGTGCCAGCAGCGTTGGGGACAGGGGGGGATACAATGAGCAGTTCTTC. Its translation: CASSVGDRGGYNEQFF.

The chain carries TRBV7-8 and TRBJ2-1; 9 nucleotides match TRBD2. This CDR3 region has 14 residues. CDR1 is SGHVS and CDR2 is FQNEAQ in the germline V gene. V trimming: 7 bases; J trimming: 5 bases; junction bases outside the gene matches: 6. The CDR3 is CASKIAGVNNEQFF. Written as DNA, the CDR3 is TGTGCCAGCAAAATAGCGGGGGTTAACAATGAGCAGTTCTTC. The full variable domain, its missing parts supplied by reference TRBV7-8 and TRBJ2-1, is GAGVSQSPRYKVAKRGQDVALRCDPISGHVSLFWYQQALGQGPEFLTYFQNEAQLDKSGLPSDRFFAERPEGSVSTLKIQRTQQEDSAVYLCASKIAGVNNEQFFGPGTRLTVL.

V and J are TRBV6-1 and TRBJ2-7; D call uncertain. The CDR3 length is 15 residues. CDR1 is MNHNS, CDR2 SASEGT, per germline. Trimming cost V 7 bases and J 2 bases, with 18 bases left between them. CDR3 bases: TGTGCCAGCACCAAACCTCGAAGACCTCCCTACGAGCAGTACTTC. Protein sequence: CASTKPRRPPYEQYF.

The table lists this clonotype with a few counts. The chain couples TRBV12-3 or TRBV12-4 to TRBJ1-5; TRBD1 aligns across 8 bases. The CDR3 covers 15 residues. The J segment lost 9 bases and the V segment lost 4 bases, leaving 11 bases of the junction unmatched. Here the CDR3 reads CASSSGTGFSMPQHF. In nucleotides, the CDR3 is TGTGCCAGCAGTTCCGGGACAGGATTTTCGATGCCCCAGCATTTT.

The table lists this clonotype with a few counts. CDR3 DNA: TGTGCCAGCAGCTTAGTAGGATCCCAGACATACAATGAGCAGTTCTTC. It specifies CASSLVGSQTYNEQFF. V and J are TRBV7-2 and TRBJ2-1; D is undetermined. The CDR3 is 16 residues long. V lost 1 base to trimming and J lost 4 bases, with 14 bases between them. Looked up from germline, CDR1 is SGHTA and CDR2 is FQGNSA.

The CDR3 sequence: CASSFRPSYNEQFF. CDR3 DNA sequence: TGTGCCAGCAGCTTCAGGCCCTCCTACAATGAGCAGTTCTTC. This chain connects TRBV6-2 or TRBV6-3 to TRBJ2-1; D gene uncertain. The CDR3 loop spans 14 amino acids. Trimming removed 6 bases at V and 0 bases at J, with 9 bases between. Germline values: CDR1 MNHEY, CDR2 SVGEGT.

The gene calls are TRBV6-2 or TRBV6-3 and TRBJ2-1; the match to TRBD2 covers 7 bases. The CDR3 covers 14 residues. With 2 bases clipped from V and 8 bases from J, the junction kept 6 bases outside the gene matches. Germline CDR1 is MNHEY and CDR2 is SVGEGT. The CDR3 here is CASSYGAGRDEQFF. The CDR3 DNA reads as TGTGCCAGCAGTTACGGGGCAGGGAGGGATGAGCAGTTCTTC.